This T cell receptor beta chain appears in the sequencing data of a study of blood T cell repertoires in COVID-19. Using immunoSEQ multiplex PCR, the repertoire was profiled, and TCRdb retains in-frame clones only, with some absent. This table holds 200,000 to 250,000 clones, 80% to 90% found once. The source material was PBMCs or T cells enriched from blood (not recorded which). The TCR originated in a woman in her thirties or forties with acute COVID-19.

CDR3 region: CASSLGASTDTQYF. The CDR3 DNA reads as TGTGCCAGCAGCCTTGGAGCTAGCACAGATACGCAGTATTTT. This rearrangement joins TRBV9 to TRBJ2-3; D is unresolved. This CDR3 has 14 amino acids. Per the germline V gene, CDR1 is SGDLS and CDR2 is YYNGEE. V dropped 4 bases and J dropped 0 bases, with 9 bases sitting between them. The complete variable domain, with remaining parts taken from reference TRBV9 and TRBJ2-3, reads DSGVTQTPKHLITATGQRVTLRCSPRSGDLSVYWYQQSLDQGLQFLIQYYNGEERAKGNILERFSAQQFPDLHSELNLSSLELGDSALYFCASSLGASTDTQYFGPGTRLTVL.